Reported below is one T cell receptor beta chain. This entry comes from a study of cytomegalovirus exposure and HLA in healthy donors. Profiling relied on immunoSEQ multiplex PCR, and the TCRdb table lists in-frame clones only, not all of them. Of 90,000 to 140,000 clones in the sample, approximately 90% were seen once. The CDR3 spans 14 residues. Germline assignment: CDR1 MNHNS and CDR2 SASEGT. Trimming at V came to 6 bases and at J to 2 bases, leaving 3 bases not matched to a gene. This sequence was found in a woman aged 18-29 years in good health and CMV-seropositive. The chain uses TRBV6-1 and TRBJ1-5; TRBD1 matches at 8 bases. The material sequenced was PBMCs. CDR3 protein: CASRKQGGNQPQHF. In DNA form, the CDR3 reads TGTGCCAGCAGGAAACAGGGGGGCAATCAGCCCCAGCATTTT.